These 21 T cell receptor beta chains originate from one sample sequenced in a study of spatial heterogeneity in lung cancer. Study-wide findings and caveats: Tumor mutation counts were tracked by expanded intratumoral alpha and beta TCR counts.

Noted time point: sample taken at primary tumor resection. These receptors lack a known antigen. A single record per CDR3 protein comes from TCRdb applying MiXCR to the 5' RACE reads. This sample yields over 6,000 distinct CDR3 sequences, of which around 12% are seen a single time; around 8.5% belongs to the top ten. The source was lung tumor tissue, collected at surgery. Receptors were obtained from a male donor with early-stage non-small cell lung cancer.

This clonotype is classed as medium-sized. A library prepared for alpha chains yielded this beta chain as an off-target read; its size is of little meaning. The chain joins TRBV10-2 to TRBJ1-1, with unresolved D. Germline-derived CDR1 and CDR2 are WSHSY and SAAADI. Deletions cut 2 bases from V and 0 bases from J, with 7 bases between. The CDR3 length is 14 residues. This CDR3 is CASSENIMNTEAFF. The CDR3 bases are TGCGCCAGCAGTGAGAACATTATGAACACTGAAGCTTTCTTT.

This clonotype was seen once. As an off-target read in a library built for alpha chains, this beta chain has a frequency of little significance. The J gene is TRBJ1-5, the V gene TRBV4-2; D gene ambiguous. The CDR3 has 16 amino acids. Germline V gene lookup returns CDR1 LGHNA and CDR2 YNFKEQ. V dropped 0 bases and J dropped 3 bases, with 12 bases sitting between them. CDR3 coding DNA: TGTGCCAGCAGCCAAGACATCGGCGGATACAATCAGCCCCAGCATTTT. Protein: CASSQDIGGYNQPQHF.

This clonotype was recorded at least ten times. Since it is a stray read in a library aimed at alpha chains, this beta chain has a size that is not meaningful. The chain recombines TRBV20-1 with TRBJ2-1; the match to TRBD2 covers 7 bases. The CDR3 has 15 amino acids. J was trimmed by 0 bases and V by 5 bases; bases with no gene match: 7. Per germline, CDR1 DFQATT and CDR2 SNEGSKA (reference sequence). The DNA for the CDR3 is TGCAGTGCTGAAGCGGGACTCTACTCCTACAATGAGCAGTTCTTC. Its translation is CSAEAGLYSYNEQFF.

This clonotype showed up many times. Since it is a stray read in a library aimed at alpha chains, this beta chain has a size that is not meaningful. The DNA of the CDR3 is TGTGCCAGCAGCCTATCAGTCGGCGGGGGCTATGGCTACACCTTC. It specifies CASSLSVGGGYGYTF. The chain carries TRBV5-5 and TRBJ1-2, with a tentative D call TRBD1 (5 bases). The CDR3 covers 15 residues. In germline, CDR1 is SGHKS, CDR2 YYEKEE (reference sequence). V was clipped by 4 bases and J by 4 bases, with 17 bases between them.

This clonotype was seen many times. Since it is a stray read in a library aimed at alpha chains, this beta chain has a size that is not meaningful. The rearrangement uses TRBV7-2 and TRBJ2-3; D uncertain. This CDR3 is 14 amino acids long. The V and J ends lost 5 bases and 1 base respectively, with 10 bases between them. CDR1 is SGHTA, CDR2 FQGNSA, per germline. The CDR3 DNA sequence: TGTGCCAGCAGCCGAGACGGACGCACAGATACGCAGTATTTT. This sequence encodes CASSRDGRTDTQYF.

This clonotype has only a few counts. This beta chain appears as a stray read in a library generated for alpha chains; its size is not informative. In DNA form, the CDR3 reads TGTGCCAGCAGCCACCCAAACACTGAAGCTTTCTTT. Translation: CASSHPNTEAFF. The chain is built from TRBV3-1 and TRBJ1-1, with no clear D. Germline-derived CDR1 and CDR2 are LGHDT and YNNKEL (reference sequence). This CDR3 spans 12 amino acids. Trimming cost V 3 bases and J 2 bases, with 4 bases left between them.

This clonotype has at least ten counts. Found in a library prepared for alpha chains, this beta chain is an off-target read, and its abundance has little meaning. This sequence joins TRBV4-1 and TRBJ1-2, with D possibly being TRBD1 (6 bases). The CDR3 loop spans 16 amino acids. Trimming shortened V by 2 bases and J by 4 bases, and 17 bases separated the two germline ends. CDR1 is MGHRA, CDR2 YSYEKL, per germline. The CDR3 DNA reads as TGCGCCAGCAGCCAATCGTTTGGGGGCCGGGGCTATGGCTACACCTTC. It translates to CASSQSFGGRGYGYTF.

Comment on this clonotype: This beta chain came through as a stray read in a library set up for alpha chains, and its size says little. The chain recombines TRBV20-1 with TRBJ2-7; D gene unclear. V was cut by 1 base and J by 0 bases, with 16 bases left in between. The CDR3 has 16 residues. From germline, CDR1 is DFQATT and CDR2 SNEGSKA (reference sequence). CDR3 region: CSARVDSMRHSYEQYF. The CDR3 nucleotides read TGCAGTGCTAGAGTCGACTCGATGAGGCACTCCTACGAGCAGTACTTC.

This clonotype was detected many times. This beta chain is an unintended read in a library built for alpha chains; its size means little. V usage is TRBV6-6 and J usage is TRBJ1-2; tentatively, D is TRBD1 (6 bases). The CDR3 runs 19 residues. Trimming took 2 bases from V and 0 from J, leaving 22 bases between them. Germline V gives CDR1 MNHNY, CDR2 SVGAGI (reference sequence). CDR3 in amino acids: CASSYGGATARSSNYGYTF. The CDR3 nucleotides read TGTGCCAGCAGTTACGGGGGGGCGACAGCTCGATCTTCTAACTATGGCTACACCTTC.

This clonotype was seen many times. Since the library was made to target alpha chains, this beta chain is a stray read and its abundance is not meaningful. CDR3 loop: CASSVSGGPTITDTQYF. CDR3 sequence (DNA): TGTGCCAGCAGTGTCTCCGGGGGCCCCACTATCACAGATACGCAGTATTTT. V usage is TRBV6-6 and J usage is TRBJ2-3, with D perhaps matching TRBD1 or TRBD2 (6 bases each). The germline V and J ends were trimmed by 5 bases and 2 bases, with 20 bases remaining between them. Germline values: CDR1 MNHNY, CDR2 SVGAGI (reference sequence). There are 17 residues in the CDR3.

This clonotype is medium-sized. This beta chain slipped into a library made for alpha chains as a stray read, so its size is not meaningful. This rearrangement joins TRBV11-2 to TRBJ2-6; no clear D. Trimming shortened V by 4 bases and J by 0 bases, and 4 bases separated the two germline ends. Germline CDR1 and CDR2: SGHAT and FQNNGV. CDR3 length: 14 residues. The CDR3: CASSYSSGANVLTF. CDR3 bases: TGTGCCAGCAGCTACAGCTCTGGGGCCAACGTCCTGACTTTC.

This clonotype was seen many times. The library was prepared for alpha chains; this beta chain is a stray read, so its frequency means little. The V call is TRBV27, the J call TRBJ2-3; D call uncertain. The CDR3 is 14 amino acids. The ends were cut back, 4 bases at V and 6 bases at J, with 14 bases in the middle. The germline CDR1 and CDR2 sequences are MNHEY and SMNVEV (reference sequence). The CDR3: CASSWGPASDTQYF. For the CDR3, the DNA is TGTGCCAGCAGTTGGGGTCCGGCCTCGGATACGCAGTATTTT.

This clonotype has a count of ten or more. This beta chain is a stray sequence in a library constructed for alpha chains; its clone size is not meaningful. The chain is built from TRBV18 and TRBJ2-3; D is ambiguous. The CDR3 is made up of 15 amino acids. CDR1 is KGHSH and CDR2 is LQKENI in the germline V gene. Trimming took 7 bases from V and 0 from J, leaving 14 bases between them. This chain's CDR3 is CASYPGQASTDTQYF. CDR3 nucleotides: TGTGCCAGCTACCCGGGCCAGGCCAGCACAGATACGCAGTATTTT.

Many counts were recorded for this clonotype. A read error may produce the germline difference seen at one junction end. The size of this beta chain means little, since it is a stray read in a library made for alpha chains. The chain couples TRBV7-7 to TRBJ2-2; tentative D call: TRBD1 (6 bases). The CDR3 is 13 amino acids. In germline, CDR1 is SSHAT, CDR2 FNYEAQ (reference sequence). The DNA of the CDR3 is TGTGCTAGCAGCTCCCCAGGGGCCGGGGAGCTGTTTTTT. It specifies CASSSPGAGELFF.

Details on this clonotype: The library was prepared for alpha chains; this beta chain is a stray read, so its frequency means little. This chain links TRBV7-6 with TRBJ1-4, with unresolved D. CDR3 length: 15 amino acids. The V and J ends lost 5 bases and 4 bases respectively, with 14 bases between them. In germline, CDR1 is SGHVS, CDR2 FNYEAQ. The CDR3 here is CASSPRPIDNEKLFF. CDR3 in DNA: TGTGCCAGCAGCCCCCGACCAATCGATAATGAAAAACTGTTTTTT.

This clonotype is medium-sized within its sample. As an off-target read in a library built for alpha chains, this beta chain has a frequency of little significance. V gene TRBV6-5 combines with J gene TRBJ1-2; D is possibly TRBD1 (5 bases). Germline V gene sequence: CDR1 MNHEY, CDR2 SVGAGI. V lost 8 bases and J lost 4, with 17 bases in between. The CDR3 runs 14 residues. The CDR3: CASFTGGGTYGYTF. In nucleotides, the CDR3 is TGTGCCAGCTTCACCGGGGGGGGGACCTATGGCTACACCTTC.

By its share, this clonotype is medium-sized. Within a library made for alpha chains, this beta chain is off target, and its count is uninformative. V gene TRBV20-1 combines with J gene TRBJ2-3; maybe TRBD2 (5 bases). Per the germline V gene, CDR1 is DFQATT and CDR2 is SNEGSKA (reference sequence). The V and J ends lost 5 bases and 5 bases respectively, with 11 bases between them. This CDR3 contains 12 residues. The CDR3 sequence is CSAEGSGDTQYF. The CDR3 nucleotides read TGCAGTGCTGAGGGTTCAGGAGATACGCAGTATTTT.

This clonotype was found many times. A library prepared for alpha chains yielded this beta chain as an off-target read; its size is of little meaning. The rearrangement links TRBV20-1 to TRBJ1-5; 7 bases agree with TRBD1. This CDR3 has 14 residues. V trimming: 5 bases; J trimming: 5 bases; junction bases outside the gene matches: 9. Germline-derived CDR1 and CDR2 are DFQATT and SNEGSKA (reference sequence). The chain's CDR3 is CSARDSDLDQPQHF. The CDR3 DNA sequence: TGCAGTGCTCGGGACAGCGACCTGGATCAGCCCCAGCATTTT.

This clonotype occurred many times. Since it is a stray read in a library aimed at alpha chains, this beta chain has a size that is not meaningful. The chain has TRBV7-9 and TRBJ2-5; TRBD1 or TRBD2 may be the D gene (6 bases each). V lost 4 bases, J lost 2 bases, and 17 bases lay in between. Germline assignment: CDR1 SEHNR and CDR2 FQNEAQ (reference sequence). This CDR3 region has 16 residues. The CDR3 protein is CASSSVFGGPQETQYF. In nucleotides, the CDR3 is TGTGCCAGCAGCTCTGTTTTCGGGGGCCCTCAAGAGACCCAGTACTTC.

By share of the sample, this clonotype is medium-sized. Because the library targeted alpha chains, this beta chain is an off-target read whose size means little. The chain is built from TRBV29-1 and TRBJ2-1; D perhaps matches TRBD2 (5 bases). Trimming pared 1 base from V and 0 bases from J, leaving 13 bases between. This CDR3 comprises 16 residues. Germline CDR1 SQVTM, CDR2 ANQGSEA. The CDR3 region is CSVEGKGTSSYNEQFF. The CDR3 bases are TGCAGCGTTGAAGGTAAAGGTACTAGCTCCTACAATGAGCAGTTCTTC.

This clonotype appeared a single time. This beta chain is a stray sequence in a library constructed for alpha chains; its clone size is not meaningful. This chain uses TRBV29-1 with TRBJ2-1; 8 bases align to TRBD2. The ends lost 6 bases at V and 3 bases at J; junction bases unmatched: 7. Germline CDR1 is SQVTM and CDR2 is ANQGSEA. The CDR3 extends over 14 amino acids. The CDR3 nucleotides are TGCAGCGTGCACTATAGCGGGAACTACAATGAGCAGTTCTTC. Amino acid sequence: CSVHYSGNYNEQFF.